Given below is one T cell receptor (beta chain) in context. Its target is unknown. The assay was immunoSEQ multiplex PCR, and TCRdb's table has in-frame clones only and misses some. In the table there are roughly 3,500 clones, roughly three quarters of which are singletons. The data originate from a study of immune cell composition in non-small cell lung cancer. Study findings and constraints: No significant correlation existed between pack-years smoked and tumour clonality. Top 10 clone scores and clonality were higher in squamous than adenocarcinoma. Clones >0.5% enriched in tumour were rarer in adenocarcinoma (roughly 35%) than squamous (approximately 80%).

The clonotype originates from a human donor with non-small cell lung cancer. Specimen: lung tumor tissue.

This CDR3 reads CAATGGSYNSPLHF. CDR3 DNA: TGTGCCGCCACAGGGGGCTCCTATAATTCACCCCTCCACTTT. The genes are TRBV5-8 and TRBJ1-6; 8 bases line up with TRBD1. The CDR3 consists of 14 residues. V lost 10 bases and J lost 0; bases outside the gene matches: 3. Germline V lookup: CDR1 SGHTS, CDR2 YDEGEE.